The 25 T cell receptor beta chains in this list originate from one sample, sequenced in a study of cytomegalovirus exposure and HLA in healthy donors. PCR employed 60 Vbeta and 13 Jbeta primers. Produced via immunoSEQ multiplex PCR; TCRdb's table is partial and in-frame only. Here the sample table reports about 48,000 clones. The sequenced material came from PBMCs. These receptor sequences come from a woman aged 40 to 55 in good health and CMV-seronegative.

The chain links TRBV7-2 to TRBJ2-3; D may be TRBD1 (6 bases). The V end lost 3 bases, the J end lost 9 bases, and 13 bases lay between the germline ends. The CDR3 covers 13 residues. CDR1 SGHTA and CDR2 FQGNSA come from the germline V gene. The CDR3 DNA is TGTGCCAGCAGCTTCAACCCACAGGGAACGCAGTATTTT. Amino acid sequence: CASSFNPQGTQYF. The variable domain in full, with the rest retrieved from reference TRBV7-2 and TRBJ2-3, is GAGVSQSPSNKVTEKGKDVELRCDPISGHTALYWYRQSLGQGLEFLIYFQGNSAPDKSGLPSDRFSAERTGGSVSTLTIQRTQQEDSAVYLCASSFNPQGTQYFGPGTRLTVL.

V is TRBV20-1 and J is TRBJ2-1; TRBD1 might be the D (5 bases). The V gene's germline CDR1 is DFQATT and CDR2 SNEGSKA (reference sequence). This CDR3 has 11 amino acids. V gave up 3 bases and J gave up 10 bases, with 10 bases separating them. The DNA for the CDR3 is TGCAGTGCTAGTCAGGGCCGGGAGCAGTTCTTC. It translates to CSASQGREQFF.

The V and J genes are TRBV7-8 and TRBJ1-2; D gene uncertain. The CDR3 covers 13 residues. V shed 2 bases and J shed 7 bases, with 11 bases lying between them. Germline V lookup: CDR1 SGHVS, CDR2 FQNEAQ. The CDR3 coding sequence is TGTGCCAGCAGCTTAAGGGCAGAGGGTGGCTACACCTTC. Protein sequence: CASSLRAEGGYTF.

The chain couples TRBV6-1 to TRBJ2-7; the D gene is possibly TRBD2 (5 bases). This CDR3 contains 11 residues. Trimming took off 6 bases at V and 7 bases at J, with 10 bases between the two ends. Looked up from germline, CDR1 is MNHNS and CDR2 is SASEGT. The CDR3 region has the DNA TGTGCCAGCAGCCGGGGTGGAGAGCAGTACTTC. Translated: CASSRGGEQYF.

The chain has TRBV21-1 and TRBJ2-7; TRBD2 was called by the table and not checked on the DNA. TRBV21-1 is listed as a pseudogene. This CDR3 has 19 amino acids. As DNA, the CDR3 is TGTGCCAGCAGCAAAAACATTTCTACTAGCGGGGGAAACGCCTACGAGCAGTACTTC. It encodes CASSKNISTSGGNAYEQYF.

The chain links TRBV18 to TRBJ2-5, with 8 bases lining up with TRBD2. CDR3 length equals 14 residues. Germline assignment: CDR1 KGHSH and CDR2 LQKENI. Trimming took 0 bases from V and 5 from J; bases not matched to a gene: 2. The CDR3: CASSPPSGTETQYF. The CDR3 coding sequence is TGTGCCAGCTCACCACCTAGCGGGACGGAGACCCAGTACTTC.

V usage is TRBV4-1 and J usage is TRBJ2-7; 8 bases match TRBD2. In germline, CDR1 is MGHRA, CDR2 YSYEKL. This CDR3 spans 16 amino acids. V lost 0 bases to trimming and J lost 1 base; unmatched junction nucleotides: 5. The CDR3 spells CASSQDHGTSSYEQYF. In DNA, the CDR3 is TGCGCCAGCAGCCAAGATCATGGGACTAGTTCCTACGAGCAGTACTTC.

The chain joins TRBV6-1 to TRBJ1-1; D call uncertain. V shed 2 bases and J shed 8 bases, with 18 bases lying between them. The CDR3 is made up of 15 amino acids. Germline V lookup: CDR1 MNHNS, CDR2 SASEGT. The CDR3, as DNA: TGTGCCAGCAGTGAAAACCCGTTTGAGGAGAGGGAAGCTTTCTTT. Translation: CASSENPFEEREAFF.

The chain couples TRBV15 to TRBJ1-2; D gene unclear. Per germline, CDR1 LNHNV and CDR2 YYDKDF (reference sequence). V dropped 0 bases and J dropped 0 bases, with 11 bases sitting between them. CDR3 size: 16 residues. The CDR3, as DNA: TGTGCCACCAGCAGAGATCCCTGGAGAGCTAACTATGGCTACACCTTC. This gives the protein CATSRDPWRANYGYTF.

The gene calls are TRBV18 and TRBJ1-1, with D perhaps matching TRBD1 (5 bases). V lost 5 bases and J 6 bases, leaving 19 bases between the germline ends. Germline V gene sequence: CDR1 KGHSH, CDR2 LQKENI. The CDR3 runs 15 residues. The CDR3 here is CASSIWPARAPEAFF. The CDR3 DNA sequence: TGTGCCAGCTCAATATGGCCGGCCAGGGCTCCTGAAGCTTTCTTT.

The CDR3 region is CAWTGVWNSPLHF. Here the CDR3 DNA reads TGTGCCTGGACAGGGGTCTGGAATTCACCCCTCCACTTT. The J gene is TRBJ1-6, the V gene TRBV30; D may be TRBD1 (6 bases). Between the trimmed V and J ends, which lost 4 bases and 7 bases, there was a span of 11 bases. Germline values: CDR1 GTSNPN, CDR2 SVGIG (reference sequence). This CDR3 has 13 amino acids.

The genes are TRBV6-1 and TRBJ2-1; no firm D call. The CDR3 contains 14 residues. Trimming removed 3 bases from V and 9 bases from J, with 15 bases in between. The V gene's germline CDR1 is MNHNS and CDR2 SASEGT. The CDR3 DNA sequence: TGTGCCAGCAGTGAGGGCCATTCGGTAGGTGAGCAGTTCTTC. It codes for CASSEGHSVGEQFF.

The chain uses TRBV29-1 and TRBJ1-2, with no clear D. Per germline, CDR1 SQVTM and CDR2 ANQGSEA. V lost 0 bases to trimming and J lost 7 bases, with 12 bases between them. This CDR3 is 13 amino acids long. CDR3 protein: CSVEDQADAGYTF. In DNA form, the CDR3 reads TGCAGCGTTGAAGATCAGGCTGACGCTGGCTACACCTTC.

Comment on this clone: The same CDR3 also results from other DNA sequences found in this sample. V is TRBV5-1 and J is TRBJ1-6, with D maybe TRBD1 (6 bases). The CDR3 has 15 residues. Per germline, CDR1 SGHRS and CDR2 YFSETQ. Trimming removed 1 base at V and 5 bases at J, with 10 bases between. CDR3 in DNA: TGCGCCAGCAGCTTGAGGGCAGGGGATAATTCACCCCTCCACTTT. This codes for CASSLRAGDNSPLHF.

The genes are TRBV6-1 and TRBJ2-1; 13 bases are a match to TRBD2. Germline values: CDR1 MNHNS, CDR2 SASEGT. Unmatched junction bases numbered 4, after V lost 6 bases and J lost 5 bases. The CDR3 sequence is 15 residues long. Here the CDR3 reads CASRAGTSGNNEQFF. For the CDR3, the DNA is TGTGCCAGCAGGGCAGGGACTAGCGGGAACAATGAGCAGTTCTTC.

The V call is TRBV28, the J call TRBJ1-4; D gene ambiguous. The germline V gene encodes CDR1 MDHEN and CDR2 SYDVKM. With 7 bases removed from V and 8 bases from J, the gap between germline ends came to 17 bases. The length of the CDR3 is 14 residues. CDR3 bases: TGTGCCAGCAATTCCGCGGAAGGTGGGGAAAAACTGTTTTTT. This codes for CASNSAEGGEKLFF.

The J gene is TRBJ1-1, the V gene TRBV9; D call uncertain. The germline CDR1 and CDR2 sequences are SGDLS and YYNGEE. Trimming pared 4 bases from V and 6 bases from J, leaving 22 bases between. This CDR3 spans 16 amino acids. In nucleotides, the CDR3 is TGTGCCAGCAGCCGTTCGTTAGACGCGGGGAAAGCTGAAGCTTTCTTT. Protein: CASSRSLDAGKAEAFF.

This rearrangement joins TRBV7-8 to TRBJ1-1; D perhaps matches TRBD1 (6 bases). Germline-derived CDR1 and CDR2 are SGHVS and FQNEAQ. The CDR3 length is 14 residues. V was shortened by 5 bases and J by 6 bases, with 16 bases between the two germline ends. The CDR3 protein is CASSDHDRFAEAFF. The CDR3 bases are TGTGCCAGCAGCGATCACGACAGGTTCGCTGAAGCTTTCTTT.

In regard to this clone: The junction does not match germline at one end; this may be a read error. The rearrangement links TRBV7-7 to TRBJ2-6, with D perhaps TRBD1 (5 bases). The CDR3 is made up of 15 amino acids. Per the germline V gene, CDR1 is SSHAT and CDR2 is FNYEAQ (reference sequence). CDR3 protein: CASSVQAVGANVLTF. The CDR3 nucleotides are TGTGCTAGCAGCGTACAGGCAGTTGGGGCCAACGTCCTGACTTTC.

J is TRBJ2-7 and V is TRBV11-3; TRBD2 agrees at 8 bases. CDR1 and CDR2 (germline): SGHNT, YENEEA. There are 16 residues in the CDR3. The trim removed 2 bases at V and 0 bases at J, leaving 6 bases unmatched. The CDR3 nucleotides read TGTGCCAGCAGCTTATACGGGAGGGGGATCTCCTACGAGCAGTACTTC. It specifies CASSLYGRGISYEQYF.

The rearrangement uses TRBV29-1 and TRBJ1-1; the match to TRBD1 covers 11 bases. Germline CDR1 is SQVTM and CDR2 is ANQGSEA. Trimming removed 3 bases from V and 3 bases from J; junction bases left unmatched: 3. The CDR3 is made up of 14 amino acids. The CDR3, as DNA: TGCAGCGTTGATTCGGGACAGGGGGACACTGAAGCTTTCTTT. It translates to CSVDSGQGDTEAFF.

The rearrangement links TRBV20-1 to TRBJ1-1; 7 bases align to TRBD1. CDR1 is DFQATT, CDR2 SNEGSKA, per germline (reference sequence). J gave up 9 bases and V 6 bases, and 7 bases lay outside the gene matches. The CDR3 loop spans 11 amino acids. CDR3 protein: CSAKTGRKAFF. The CDR3 DNA follows: TGCAGTGCAAAGACAGGGCGGAAAGCTTTCTTT.

This chain connects TRBV5-1 to TRBJ2-3; tentatively, D is TRBD2 (6 bases). Per germline, CDR1 SGHRS and CDR2 YFSETQ. The CDR3 runs 14 residues. Trimming removed 4 bases from V and 4 bases from J, with 13 bases in between. The CDR3 region is CASSGGTTADTQYF. The CDR3 bases are TGCGCCAGCAGCGGCGGGACGACGGCAGATACGCAGTATTTT.

This chain connects TRBV29-1 to TRBJ1-3; D is possibly TRBD1 (5 bases). This CDR3 is built from 13 residues. V was shortened by 7 bases and J by 0 bases, with 10 bases between the two germline ends. CDR1 is SQVTM and CDR2 is ANQGSEA in the germline V gene. Here the CDR3 reads CSAGGGSGNTIYF. CDR3 in DNA: TGCAGCGCGGGGGGGGGCTCTGGAAACACCATATATTTT.

The gene calls are TRBV5-4 and TRBJ1-3, with D tentatively TRBD1 (6 bases). The V and J ends lost 1 base and 5 bases respectively, with 10 bases between them. Per the germline V gene, CDR1 is SGHNT and CDR2 is YYREEE (reference sequence). This CDR3 has 14 residues. Here the CDR3 reads CASSLLGARNTIYF. The CDR3 region has the DNA TGTGCCAGCAGCTTGCTGGGGGCCAGAAACACCATATATTTT.